This T cell receptor (beta chain) was recovered during a study of shared clonotypes between healthy human individuals. Terminally differentiated effector memory CD45RA+ cells were excluded from the naive CD8 cells, which were CD45RO-negative and positively selected for CCR7. This CDR3 has 14 amino acids. From germline, CDR1 is MNHEY and CDR2 SVGAGI. Trimming removed 6 bases from V and 4 bases from J, with 12 bases in between. Sequencing used immunoSEQ multiplex PCR; TCRdb keeps in-frame clones, though not all of them. The sample shows millions of clones, roughly 91% of them seen only once. The J gene is TRBJ2-2, the V gene TRBV6-5; D perhaps matches TRBD2 (6 bases). The sequence derives from a young man in good health. Some clones in this sample may be carry-over from other donors' samples. Sequencing was performed on naive CD8+ T cells from PBMCs. The CDR3 DNA reads TGTGCCAGCAGCCCGGGAGCGGGCACCGGGGAGCTGTTTTTT. Translation: CASSPGAGTGELFF.